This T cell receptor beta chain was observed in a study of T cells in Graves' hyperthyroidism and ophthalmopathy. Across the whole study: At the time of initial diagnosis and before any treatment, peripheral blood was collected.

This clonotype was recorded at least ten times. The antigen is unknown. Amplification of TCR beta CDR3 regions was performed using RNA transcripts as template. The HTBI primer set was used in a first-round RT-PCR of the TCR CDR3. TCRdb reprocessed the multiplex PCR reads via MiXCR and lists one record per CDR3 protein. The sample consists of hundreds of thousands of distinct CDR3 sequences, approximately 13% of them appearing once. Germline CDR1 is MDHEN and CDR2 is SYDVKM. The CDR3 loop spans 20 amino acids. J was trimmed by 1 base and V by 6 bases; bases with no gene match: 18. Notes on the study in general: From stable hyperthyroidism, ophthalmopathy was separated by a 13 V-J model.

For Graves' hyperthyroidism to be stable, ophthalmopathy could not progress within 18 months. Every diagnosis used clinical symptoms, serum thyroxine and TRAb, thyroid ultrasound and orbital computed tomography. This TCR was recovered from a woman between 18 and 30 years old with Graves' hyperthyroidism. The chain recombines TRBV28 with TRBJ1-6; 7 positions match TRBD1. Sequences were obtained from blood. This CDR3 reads CASRPPRQGLFMSYNSPLHF. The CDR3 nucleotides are TGTGCCAGCAGACCACCCCGACAGGGACTCTTTATGTCCTATAATTCACCCCTCCACTTT. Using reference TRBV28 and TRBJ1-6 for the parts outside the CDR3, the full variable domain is DVKVTQSSRYLVKRTGEKVFLECVQDMDHENMFWYRQDPGLGLRLIYFSYDVKMKEKGDIPEGYSVSREKKERFSLILESASTNQTSMYLCASRPPRQGLFMSYNSPLHFGNGTRLTVT.